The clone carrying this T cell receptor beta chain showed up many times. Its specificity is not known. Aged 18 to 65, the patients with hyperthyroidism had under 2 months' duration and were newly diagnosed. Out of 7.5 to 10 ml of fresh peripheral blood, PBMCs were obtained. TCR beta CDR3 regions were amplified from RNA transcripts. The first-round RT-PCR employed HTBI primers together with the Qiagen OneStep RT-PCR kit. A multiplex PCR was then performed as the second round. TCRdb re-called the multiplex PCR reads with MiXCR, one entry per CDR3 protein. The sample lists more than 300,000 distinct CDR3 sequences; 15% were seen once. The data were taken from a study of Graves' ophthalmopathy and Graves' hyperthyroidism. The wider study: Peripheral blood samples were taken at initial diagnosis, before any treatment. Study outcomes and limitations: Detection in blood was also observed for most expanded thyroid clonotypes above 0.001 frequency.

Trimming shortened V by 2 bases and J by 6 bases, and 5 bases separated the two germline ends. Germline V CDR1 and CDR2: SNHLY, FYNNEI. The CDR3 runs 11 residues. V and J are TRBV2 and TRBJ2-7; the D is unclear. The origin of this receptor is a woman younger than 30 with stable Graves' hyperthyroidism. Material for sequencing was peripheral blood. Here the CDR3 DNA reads TGTGCCAGCAGTGAATCAGGCGAGCAGTACTTC. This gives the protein CASSESGEQYF.